A selection of T cell receptor beta chains follows, all from one sample in a study of blood T cell repertoires in COVID-19. Using immunoSEQ multiplex PCR, the repertoire was profiled, and TCRdb retains in-frame clones only, with some absent. The sample lists about 41,000 clones, 70% to 90% occurring once. Material: peripheral blood. The receptor source for this set is a man aged 55 to 69 with acute or convalescent COVID-19. Both conserved end residues are part of each CDR3. D genes are given only for firm matches. The size entry is marked missing in some rows and otherwise reads once, few, many or a size class.

abundance	j_gene	d_gene	v_gene	CDR3aa	CDR3nt
.	TRBJ1-5	.	TRBV5-5	CASSLVPDSNQPQHF	TGTGCCAGCAGCTTGGTTCCAGATAGCAATCAGCCCCAGCATTTT
.	TRBJ1-6	.	TRBV30	CAWSVQENSPLHF	TGTGCCTGGAGTGTACAGGAAAATTCACCCCTCCACTTT
.	TRBJ2-1	TRBD2	TRBV4-1	CASSWTSGGVSEQFF	TGCGCCAGCAGCTGGACTAGCGGGGGGGTAAGTGAGCAGTTCTTC
.	TRBJ2-5	TRBD2	TRBV7-6	CASSLGWRGARETQYF	TGTGCCAGCAGCTTAGGGTGGCGGGGGGCGAGAGAGACCCAGTACTTC
.	TRBJ2-3	TRBD2	TRBV7-2	CASSRTSGGSSDTQYF	TGTGCCAGCAGCCGCACTAGCGGGGGGAGTTCAGATACGCAGTATTTT
.	TRBJ1-1	.	TRBV5-1	CASSLGRNTEAFF	TGCGCCAGCAGCTTGGGCAGGAACACTGAAGCTTTCTTT
once	TRBJ2-3	TRBD2	TRBV19	CASSQTSGAEYTQYF	TGTGCCAGTAGCCAAACTAGCGGGGCTGAATATACGCAGTATTTT
.	TRBJ2-2	.	TRBV19	CASSSGQPNTGELFF	TGTGCCAGTAGTAGCGGACAGCCGAACACCGGGGAGCTGTTTTTT
.	TRBJ1-5	.	TRBV6-5	CASSLLDSGNQPQHF	TGTGCCAGCAGTCTCCTGGACAGTGGCAATCAGCCCCAGCATTTT
.	TRBJ1-2	.	TRBV7-3	CASSLTAGGSYGYTF	TGTGCCAGCAGCTTAACGGCCGGCGGGAGCTATGGCTACACCTTC
.	TRBJ2-1	.	TRBV5-6	CASSSPGEHLYNEQFF	TGTGCCAGCAGCTCCCCAGGGGAGCACCTTTACAATGAGCAGTTCTTC
.	TRBJ1-2	.	TRBV19	CASTATDLYGYTF	TGTGCCAGTACCGCGACAGATCTCTATGGCTACACCTTC
.	TRBJ2-2	.	TRBV13	CASSLLGGTGELFF	TGTGCCAGCAGCCTGTTGGGGGGAACCGGGGAGCTGTTTTTT
.	TRBJ1-1	TRBD1	TRBV18	CASSLGTGWGNTEAFF	TGTGCCAGCTCACTGGGGACAGGGTGGGGGAACACTGAAGCTTTCTTT
.	TRBJ1-6	.	TRBV30	CAWSTGVESPLHF	TGTGCCTGGAGTACGGGGGTTGAATCACCCCTCCACTTT
.	TRBJ1-4	.	TRBV7-6	CASSGLGSLNEKLFF	TGTGCCAGCAGCGGATTGGGCAGCTTAAATGAAAAACTGTTTTTT
.	TRBJ1-4	.	TRBV19	CASSMAEKLFF	TGTGCCAGTAGTATGGCCGAAAAACTGTTTTTT
.	TRBJ1-2	.	TRBV7-2	CASSLERGGYGYTF	TGTGCCAGCAGCTTAGAGCGGGGGGGCTATGGCTACACCTTC
.	TRBJ1-2	.	TRBV12-3/TRBV12-4	CASSFYREGGYTF	TGTGCCAGCAGTTTTTACAGGGAAGGTGGCTACACCTTC
.	TRBJ2-1	.	TRBV6-2/TRBV6-3	CASSYPGLRGSEQFF	TGTGCCAGCAGTTACCCGGGACTCCGAGGAAGTGAGCAGTTCTTC
.	TRBJ1-1	.	TRBV27	CASSSQQEWDTEAFF	TGTGCCAGCAGTTCCCAACAGGAATGGGACACTGAAGCTTTCTTT
.	TRBJ2-7	TRBD2	TRBV6-6	CASSFSGGAGEQYF	TGTGCCAGCAGTTTTAGCGGGGGGGCTGGAGAGCAGTACTTC
once	TRBJ1-1	.	TRBV19	CASSTLNTEAFF	TGTGCCAGTAGTACACTCAACACTGAAGCTTTCTTT
.	TRBJ1-3	.	TRBV9	CASSVGPGADSGNTIYF	TGTGCCAGCAGCGTAGGTCCAGGCGCCGACTCTGGAAACACCATATATTTT
.	TRBJ1-6	.	TRBV12-5	CASAKETGLPLHF	TGTGCTAGTGCCAAAGAAACAGGGCTGCCCCTCCACTTT
.	TRBJ1-2	TRBD1	TRBV5-5	CASSLLDRGPLGYTF	TGTGCCAGCAGCTTGCTGGACAGGGGGCCTCTTGGCTACACCTTC
few	TRBJ1-1	.	TRBV4-3	CASSPMGASTEAFF	TGCGCCAGCAGCCCCATGGGGGCTAGCACTGAAGCTTTCTTT
few	TRBJ1-2	.	TRBV28	CAIRGALGYGYTF	TGTGCCATCCGGGGGGCGCTGGGGTATGGCTACACCTTC
.	TRBJ1-5	TRBD1	TRBV6-7	CASSLRDRGNQPQHF	TGTGCCAGCAGTCTCCGGGACAGGGGCAATCAGCCCCAGCATTTT
.	TRBJ1-4	.	TRBV7-9	CASSPTDSNEKLFF	TGTGCCAGCAGCCCCACCGACAGTAATGAAAAACTGTTTTTT
.	TRBJ2-1	.	TRBV11-3	CASSLVSSPNEQFF	TGTGCCAGCAGCTTAGTAAGTAGCCCCAATGAGCAGTTCTTC
.	TRBJ2-1	TRBD1	TRBV11-2	CASSRVQGAYNEQFF	TGTGCCAGCAGCCGAGTACAGGGGGCCTACAATGAGCAGTTCTTC
.	TRBJ1-3	.	TRBV3-1/TRBV3-2	CASSQQRLLQGISGNTIYF	TGTGCCAGCAGCCAACAACGGCTCCTCCAGGGGATCTCTGGAAACACCATATATTTT
.	TRBJ1-2	.	TRBV12-3/TRBV12-4	CATEGGPGYGYTF	TGTGCCACCGAGGGAGGGCCAGGCTATGGCTACACCTTC
.	TRBJ1-1	TRBD1	TRBV24-1	CATSDEAGTGRDTEAFF	TGTGCCACCAGTGATGAAGCCGGGACAGGAAGGGACACTGAAGCTTTCTTT
.	TRBJ1-6	.	TRBV15	CATSRDFWGSSSYNSPLHF	TGTGCCACCAGCAGAGACTTTTGGGGCTCCTCCTCCTATAATTCACCCCTCCACTTT
.	TRBJ1-1	.	TRBV5-1	CASSLGSLATEAFF	TGCGCCAGCAGCTTGGGGTCCTTGGCCACTGAAGCTTTCTTT
.	TRBJ2-3	TRBD2	TRBV6-2/TRBV6-3	CASSPGRGRLTDTQYF	TGTGCCAGCAGTCCGGGGAGGGGTAGGTTAACAGATACGCAGTATTTT
.	TRBJ2-2	.	TRBV6-2/TRBV6-3	CASSYGELPGELFF	TGTGCCAGCAGTTACGGGGAGCTACCCGGGGAGCTGTTTTTT
.	TRBJ2-4	.	TRBV27	CASSLSNSLGIQYF	TGTGCCAGCAGTTTATCGAACAGCCTTGGCATTCAGTACTTC